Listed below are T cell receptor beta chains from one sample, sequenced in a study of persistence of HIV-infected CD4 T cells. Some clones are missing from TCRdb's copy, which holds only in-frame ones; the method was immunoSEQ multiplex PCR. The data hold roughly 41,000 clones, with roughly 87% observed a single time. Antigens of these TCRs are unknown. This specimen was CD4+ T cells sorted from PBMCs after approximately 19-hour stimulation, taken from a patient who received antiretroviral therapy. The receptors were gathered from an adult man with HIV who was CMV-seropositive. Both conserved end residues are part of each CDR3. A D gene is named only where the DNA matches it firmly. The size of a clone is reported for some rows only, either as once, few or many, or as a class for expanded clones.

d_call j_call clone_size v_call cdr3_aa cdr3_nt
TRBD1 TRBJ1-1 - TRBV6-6 CASITDRGTEAFF TGTGCCAGCATAACAGACAGGGGCACTGAAGCTTTCTTT
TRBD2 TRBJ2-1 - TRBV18 CASSPASPGTTYNEQFF TGTGCCAGCTCACCAGCTTCTCCCGGGACTACCTACAATGAGCAGTTCTTC
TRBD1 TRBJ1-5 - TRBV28 CASWVGTGGNQPQHF TGTGCCAGCTGGGTCGGGACAGGGGGCAATCAGCCCCAGCATTTT
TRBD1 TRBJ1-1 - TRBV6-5 CASNRQGLNTEAFF TGTGCCAGCAACAGACAGGGCTTGAACACTGAAGCTTTCTTT
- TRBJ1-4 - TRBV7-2 CASSGSNNEKLFF TGTGCCAGCAGCGGCTCAAATAATGAAAAACTGTTTTTT
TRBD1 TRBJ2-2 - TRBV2 CASRTGTGNTGELFF TGTGCCAGCAGGACCGGGACAGGGAACACCGGGGAGCTGTTTTTT
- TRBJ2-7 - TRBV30 CAWSVVGLSNEQYF TGTGCCTGGAGTGTAGTGGGGCTGTCGAACGAGCAGTACTTC
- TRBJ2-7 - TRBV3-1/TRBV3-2 CASSQVGGEQYF TGTGCCAGCAGCCAGGTAGGTGGCGAGCAGTACTTC
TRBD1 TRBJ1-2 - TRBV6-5 CASSSGTGNGYTF TGTGCCAGCAGTTCGGGGACAGGGAATGGCTACACCTTC
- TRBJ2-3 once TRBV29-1 CSGIKSGSTDTQYF TGCAGCGGTATTAAGAGCGGATCTACAGATACGCAGTATTTT
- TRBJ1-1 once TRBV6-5 CASSLTTGSNTEAFF TGTGCCAGCAGTCTGACCACAGGGAGTAACACTGAAGCTTTCTTT
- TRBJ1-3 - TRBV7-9 CASSSTGGPNIGNTIYF TGTGCCAGCAGCTCGACGGGGGGCCCAAATATAGGAAACACCATATATTTT
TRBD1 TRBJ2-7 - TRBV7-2 CASSTWDRGEQYF TGTGCCAGCAGCACTTGGGACAGGGGCGAGCAGTACTTC
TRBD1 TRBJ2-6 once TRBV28 CASSQDQGAGANVLTF TGTGCCAGCAGCCAGGACCAGGGGGCTGGGGCCAACGTCCTGACTTTC
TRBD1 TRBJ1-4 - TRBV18 CASRIDRGRNEKLFF TGTGCCAGCCGGATTGACAGGGGCCGGAATGAAAAACTGTTTTTT
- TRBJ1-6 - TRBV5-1 CASSLVGQGNYSPLHF TGCGCCAGCAGCTTGGTCGGGCAGGGGAATTATTCACCCCTCCACTTT
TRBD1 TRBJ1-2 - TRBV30 CALRTGTNYGYTF TGTGCCTTACGGACAGGAACTAACTATGGCTACACCTTC
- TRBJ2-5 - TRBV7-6 CASSPLGKETQYF TGTGCCAGCAGCCCATTGGGGAAAGAGACCCAGTACTTC
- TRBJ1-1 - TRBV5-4 CASSLWTVMNTEAFF TGTGCCAGCAGCCTCTGGACAGTAATGAACACTGAAGCTTTCTTT
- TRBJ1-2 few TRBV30 CAWSVRQYYGYTF TGTGCCTGGAGTGTACGGCAGTACTATGGCTACACCTTC
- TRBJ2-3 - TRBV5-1 CASSHYSSGSTDTQYF TGCGCCAGCAGCCACTACTCATCGGGAAGCACAGATACGCAGTATTTT
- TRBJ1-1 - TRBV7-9 CASSFSGPVNTEAFF TGTGCCAGCAGCTTCTCTGGGCCTGTGAACACTGAAGCTTTCTTT
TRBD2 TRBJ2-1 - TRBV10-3 CAISESASGRGDEQFF TGTGCCATCAGTGAGTCGGCTAGCGGGAGGGGCGATGAGCAGTTCTTC
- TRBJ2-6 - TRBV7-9 CASSPRGPGANVLTF TGTGCCAGCAGCCCCCGAGGGCCCGGGGCCAACGTCCTGACTTTC
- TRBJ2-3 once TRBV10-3 CAIRGGSGLSTDTQYF TGTGCCATCCGAGGCGGATCTGGGCTGAGCACAGATACGCAGTATTTT
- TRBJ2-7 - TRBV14 CASSQGLRNYEQYF TGTGCCAGCAGCCAAGGGTTGCGCAATTATGAGCAGTACTTC
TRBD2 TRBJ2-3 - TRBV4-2 CASSYRLAGTDTQYF TGTGCCAGCAGCTATAGACTAGCGGGCACAGATACGCAGTATTTT
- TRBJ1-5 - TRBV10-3 CAISGGGGTGGSNQPQHF TGTGCCATCAGTGGCGGGGGGGGCACCGGCGGTAGCAATCAGCCCCAGCATTTT
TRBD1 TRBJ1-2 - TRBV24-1 CATSDSGTGGRSYTF TGTGCCACCAGTGACTCCGGGACAGGGGGACGAAGCTACACCTTC
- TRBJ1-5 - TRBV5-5 CASSPRRDNSNQPQHF TGTGCCAGCAGCCCACGACGCGATAATAGCAATCAGCCCCAGCATTTT
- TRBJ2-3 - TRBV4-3 CASSLDRLNTDTQYF TGCGCCAGCAGCCTAGACAGACTTAACACAGATACGCAGTATTTT
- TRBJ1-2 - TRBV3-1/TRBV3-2 CASSHSFPSRLSGYTF TGTGCCAGCAGCCACAGCTTCCCCTCCCGCCTCAGTGGCTACACCTTC
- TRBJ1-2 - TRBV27 CASSRAPNYGYTF TGTGCCAGCAGCAGGGCCCCTAACTATGGCTACACCTTC
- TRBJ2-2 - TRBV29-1 CSVERQNTGELFF TGCAGCGTTGAAAGACAAAACACCGGGGAGCTGTTTTTT
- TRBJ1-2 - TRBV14 CASSRSGYGYTF TGTGCCAGCAGCCGGAGTGGCTATGGCTACACCTTC
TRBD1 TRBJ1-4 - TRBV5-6 CASSSNPGQFNEKLFF TGTGCCAGCAGCTCCAATCCGGGACAGTTTAATGAAAAACTGTTTTTT
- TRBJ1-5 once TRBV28 CASSLYRAGVQQPQHF TGTGCCAGCAGTTTATATCGTGCAGGGGTGCAGCAGCCCCAGCATTTT
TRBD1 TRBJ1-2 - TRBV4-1 CASSHPPSGGGYGYTF TGCGCCAGCAGCCACCCCCCCTCAGGGGGTGGCTATGGCTACACCTTC
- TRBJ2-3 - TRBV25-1 CASSYAGYMTDTQYF TGTGCCAGCAGTTATGCGGGGTATATGACAGATACGCAGTATTTT
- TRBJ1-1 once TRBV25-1 CASSKTGRNTEAFF TGTGCCAGCAGTAAAACAGGGCGGAACACTGAAGCTTTCTTT